The present T cell receptor beta chain was sequenced within a study of T cell responses to AZD1222 COVID-19 vaccine. Notes on the study in general: A mostly white British donor set with more females was recruited, and clonal diversity was possibly underestimated.

Germline values: CDR1 SGHDT, CDR2 YYEEEE. With 0 bases removed from V and 3 bases from J, the gap between germline ends came to 11 bases. There are 15 residues in the CDR3. Assay used: immunoSEQ multiplex PCR; TCRdb lists only in-frame clones, some missing. The data hold over 130,000 clones, with 75% to 95% observed a single time. Of note for this clone: The target antigen is unknown.

The source was peripheral blood, collected 28 days after the second AZD1222 dose. The V call is TRBV5-6, the J call TRBJ2-3, with D perhaps given as TRBD1 or TRBD2 (5 bases each). The receptor was isolated from an adult who received the AZD1222 COVID-19 vaccine. CDR3 loop: CASSLDAGTTDTQYF. CDR3 coding DNA: TGTGCCAGCAGCTTGGATGCAGGGACGACAGATACGCAGTATTTT.